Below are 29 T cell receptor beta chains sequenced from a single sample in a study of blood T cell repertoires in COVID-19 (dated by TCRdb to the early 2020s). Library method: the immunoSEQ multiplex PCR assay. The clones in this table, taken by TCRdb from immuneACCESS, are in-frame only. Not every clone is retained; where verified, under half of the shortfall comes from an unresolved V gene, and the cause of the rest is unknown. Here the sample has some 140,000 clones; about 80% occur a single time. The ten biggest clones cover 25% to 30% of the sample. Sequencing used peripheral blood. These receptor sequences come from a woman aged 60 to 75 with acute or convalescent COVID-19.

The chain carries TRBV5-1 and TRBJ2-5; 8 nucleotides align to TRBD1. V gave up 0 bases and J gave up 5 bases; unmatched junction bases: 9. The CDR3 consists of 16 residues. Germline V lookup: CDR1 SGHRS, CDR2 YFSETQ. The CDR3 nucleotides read TGCGCCAGCAGCTTGGGTCAGGGGGCCTTAGAGGAGACCCAGTACTTC. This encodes CASSLGQGALEETQYF.

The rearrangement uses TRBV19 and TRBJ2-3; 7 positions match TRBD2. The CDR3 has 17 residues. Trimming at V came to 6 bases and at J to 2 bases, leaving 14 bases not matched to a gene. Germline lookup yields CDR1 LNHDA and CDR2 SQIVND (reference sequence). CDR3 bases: TGTGCCAGTAGGGTTGGGAGGGCCCCTGGGGCCACAGATACGCAGTATTTT. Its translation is CASRVGRAPGATDTQYF.

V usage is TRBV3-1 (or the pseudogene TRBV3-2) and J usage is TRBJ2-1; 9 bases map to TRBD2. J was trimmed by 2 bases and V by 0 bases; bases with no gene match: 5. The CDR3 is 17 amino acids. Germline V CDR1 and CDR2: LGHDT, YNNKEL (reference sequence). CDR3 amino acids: CASSQEAASGAYNEQFF. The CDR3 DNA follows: TGTGCCAGCAGCCAAGAAGCGGCTAGCGGGGCCTACAATGAGCAGTTCTTC.

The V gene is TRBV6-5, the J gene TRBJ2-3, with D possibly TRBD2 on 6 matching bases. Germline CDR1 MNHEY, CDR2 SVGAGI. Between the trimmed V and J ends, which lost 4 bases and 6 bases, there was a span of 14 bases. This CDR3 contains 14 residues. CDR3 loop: CASSSRDSRDTQYF. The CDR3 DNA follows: TGTGCCAGCAGTTCTCGGGACTCCCGGGATACGCAGTATTTT.

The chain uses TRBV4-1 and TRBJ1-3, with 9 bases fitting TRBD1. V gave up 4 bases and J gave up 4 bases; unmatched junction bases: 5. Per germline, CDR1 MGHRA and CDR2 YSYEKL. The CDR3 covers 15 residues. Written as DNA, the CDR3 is TGCGCCAGCAGCCGGGACAGGGCGGCGGGAAACACCATATATTTT. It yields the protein CASSRDRAAGNTIYF.

The DNA of the CDR3 is TGCGCCAGCAGCCAAGGTTCTGGGCGGGGGGACAATTCACCCCTCCACTTT. It codes for CASSQGSGRGDNSPLHF. The J gene is TRBJ1-6, the V gene TRBV4-1, with a possible D match to TRBD1 (5 bases). Trimming left V 1 base short and J 7 bases short, with 17 bases between. The CDR3 consists of 17 residues. Germline V lookup: CDR1 MGHRA, CDR2 YSYEKL.

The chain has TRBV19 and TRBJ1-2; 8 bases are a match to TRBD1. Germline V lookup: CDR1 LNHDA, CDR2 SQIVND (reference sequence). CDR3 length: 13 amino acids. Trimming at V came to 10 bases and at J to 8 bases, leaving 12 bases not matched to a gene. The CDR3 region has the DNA TGTGCCACTTGGACAGGGCCCCAGGGGGGCTACACCTTC. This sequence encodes CATWTGPQGGYTF.

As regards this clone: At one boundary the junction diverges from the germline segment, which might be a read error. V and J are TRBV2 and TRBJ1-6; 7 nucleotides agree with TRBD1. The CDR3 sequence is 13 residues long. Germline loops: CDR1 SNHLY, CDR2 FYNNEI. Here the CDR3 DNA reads TGTGCCAGCAGTGAAGCGCTGGGACAGCCGTCGGACTTT. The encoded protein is CASSEALGQPSDF.

The DNA of the CDR3 is TGTGCCAGCAGTAACAGGGGGGGGGAGACCCAGTACTTC. Translating it yields CASSNRGGETQYF. The chain uses TRBV27 and TRBJ2-5; a weak D match, TRBD1 (8 bases). V lost 5 bases and J 5 bases, leaving 12 bases between the germline ends. The germline V gene encodes CDR1 MNHEY and CDR2 SMNVEV (reference sequence). The CDR3 runs to 13 residues.

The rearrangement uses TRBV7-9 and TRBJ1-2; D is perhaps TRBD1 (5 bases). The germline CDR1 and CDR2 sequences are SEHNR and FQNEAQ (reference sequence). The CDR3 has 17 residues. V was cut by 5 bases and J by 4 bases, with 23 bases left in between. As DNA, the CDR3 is TGTGCCAGCAGCCCGGGACTAACAGCCAAGGGATCCTATGGCTACACCTTC. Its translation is CASSPGLTAKGSYGYTF.

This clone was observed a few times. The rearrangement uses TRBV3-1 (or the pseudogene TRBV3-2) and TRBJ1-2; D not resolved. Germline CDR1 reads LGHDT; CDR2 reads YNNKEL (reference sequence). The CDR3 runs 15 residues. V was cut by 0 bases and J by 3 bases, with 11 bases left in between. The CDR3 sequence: CASSQDWQADYGYTF. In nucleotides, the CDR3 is TGTGCCAGCAGCCAAGATTGGCAGGCAGACTATGGCTACACCTTC.

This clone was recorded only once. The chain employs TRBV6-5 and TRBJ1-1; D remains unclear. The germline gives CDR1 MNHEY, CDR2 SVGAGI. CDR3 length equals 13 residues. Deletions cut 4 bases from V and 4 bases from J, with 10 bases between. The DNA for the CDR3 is TGTGCCAGCAGTTTTCCGGGGTCCACTGAAGCTTTCTTT. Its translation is CASSFPGSTEAFF.

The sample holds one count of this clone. This chain's CDR3 is CASSLKDRTYEQYV. CDR3 coding DNA: TGTGCCAGCAGTTTAAAGGACAGAACCTACGAGCAGTACGTC. The chain combines TRBV6-2 or TRBV6-3 with TRBJ2-7; D perhaps matches TRBD1 (6 bases). This CDR3 contains 14 residues. Germline-derived CDR1 and CDR2 are MNHEY and SVGEGT. V lost 4 bases and J 2 bases, leaving 12 bases between the germline ends.

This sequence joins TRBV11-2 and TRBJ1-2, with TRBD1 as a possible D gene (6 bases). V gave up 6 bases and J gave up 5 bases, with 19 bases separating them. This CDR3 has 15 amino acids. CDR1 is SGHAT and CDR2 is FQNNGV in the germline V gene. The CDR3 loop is CASRASDRRLYGYTF. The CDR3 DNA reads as TGTGCCAGCAGAGCCTCAGACAGGCGACTGTATGGCTACACCTTC.

The CDR3, as DNA: TGTGCCAGCAGCTTGGGACACTATAATTCACCCCTCCACTTT. It specifies CASSLGHYNSPLHF. The V gene is TRBV5-8, the J gene TRBJ1-6; D remains unclear. The CDR3 is made up of 14 amino acids. Germline V lookup: CDR1 SGHTS, CDR2 YDEGEE. Trimming pared 0 bases from V and 3 bases from J, leaving 4 bases between.

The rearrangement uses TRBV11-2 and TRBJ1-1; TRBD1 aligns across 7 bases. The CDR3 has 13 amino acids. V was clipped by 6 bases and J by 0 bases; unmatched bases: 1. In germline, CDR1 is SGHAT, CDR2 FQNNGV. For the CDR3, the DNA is TGTGCCAGCAGTACAGGGGTGAACACTGAAGCTTTCTTT. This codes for CASSTGVNTEAFF.

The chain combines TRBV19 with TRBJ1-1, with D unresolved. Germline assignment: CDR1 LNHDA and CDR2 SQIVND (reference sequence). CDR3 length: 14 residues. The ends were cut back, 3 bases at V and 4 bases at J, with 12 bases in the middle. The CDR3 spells CASSINSEFTEAFF. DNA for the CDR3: TGTGCCAGTAGTATTAACAGTGAGTTCACTGAAGCTTTCTTT.

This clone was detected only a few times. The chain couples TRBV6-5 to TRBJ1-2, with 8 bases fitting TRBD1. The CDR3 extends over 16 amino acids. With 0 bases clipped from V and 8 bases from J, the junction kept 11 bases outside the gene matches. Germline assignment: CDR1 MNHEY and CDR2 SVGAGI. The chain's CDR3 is CASSYSLSGQGFGYTF. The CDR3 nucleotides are TGTGCCAGCAGTTACTCGCTTTCTGGACAGGGATTCGGCTACACCTTC.

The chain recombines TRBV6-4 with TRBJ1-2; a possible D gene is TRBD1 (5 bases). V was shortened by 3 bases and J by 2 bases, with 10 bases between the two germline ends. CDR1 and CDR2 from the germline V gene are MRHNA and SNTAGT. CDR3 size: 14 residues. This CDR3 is CASSEQAENYGYTF. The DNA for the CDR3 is TGTGCCAGCAGTGAACAGGCGGAGAACTATGGCTACACCTTC.

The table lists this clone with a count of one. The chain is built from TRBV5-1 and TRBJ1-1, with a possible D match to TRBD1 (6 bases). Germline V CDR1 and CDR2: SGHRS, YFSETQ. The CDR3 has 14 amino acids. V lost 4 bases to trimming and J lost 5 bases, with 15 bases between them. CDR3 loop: CASSARGGLTEAFF. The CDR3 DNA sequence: TGCGCCAGCAGCGCCAGGGGAGGGTTAACTGAAGCTTTCTTT.

CDR3 nucleotide sequence: TGTGCCAGTACCCCGGGACTAGCGGGGGGCCAGCAGTTCTTC. Translated: CASTPGLAGGQQFF. The chain joins TRBV19 to TRBJ2-1; TRBD2 aligns across 15 bases. In germline, CDR1 is LNHDA, CDR2 SQIVND (reference sequence). This CDR3 has 14 residues. Unmatched junction bases numbered 6, after V lost 7 bases and J lost 11 bases.

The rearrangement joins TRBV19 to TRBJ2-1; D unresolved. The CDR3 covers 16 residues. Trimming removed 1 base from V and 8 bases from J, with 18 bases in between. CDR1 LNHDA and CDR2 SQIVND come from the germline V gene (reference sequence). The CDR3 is CASSIADTLPIDEQFF. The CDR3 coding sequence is TGTGCCAGTAGTATAGCCGACACCCTCCCGATCGATGAGCAGTTCTTC.

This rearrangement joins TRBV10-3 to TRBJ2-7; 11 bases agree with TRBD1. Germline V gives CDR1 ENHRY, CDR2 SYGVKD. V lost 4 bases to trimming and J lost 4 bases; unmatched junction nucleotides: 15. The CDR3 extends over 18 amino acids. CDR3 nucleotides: TGTGCCATCAGTGGAAGGGGCGGGACAGGGGGGATCTCGTACGAGCAGTACTTC. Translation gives CAISGRGGTGGISYEQYF.

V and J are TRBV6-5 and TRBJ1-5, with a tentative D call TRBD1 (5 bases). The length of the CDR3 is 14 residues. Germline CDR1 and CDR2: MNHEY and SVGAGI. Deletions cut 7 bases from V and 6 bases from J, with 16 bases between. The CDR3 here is CASTLNGGIQPQHF. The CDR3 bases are TGTGCCAGCACCCTCAACGGGGGAATTCAGCCCCAGCATTTT.

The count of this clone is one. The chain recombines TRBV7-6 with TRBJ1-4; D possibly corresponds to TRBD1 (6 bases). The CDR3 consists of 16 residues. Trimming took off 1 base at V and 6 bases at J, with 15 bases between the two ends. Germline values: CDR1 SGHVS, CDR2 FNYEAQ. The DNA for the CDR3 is TGTGCCAGCAGCTTAGTAAGGAGACAGGATCATGAAAAACTGTTTTTT. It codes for CASSLVRRQDHEKLFF. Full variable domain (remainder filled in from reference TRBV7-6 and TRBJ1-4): GAGVSQSPRYKVTKRGQDVALRCDPISGHVSLYWYRQALGQGPEFLTYFNYEAQQDKSGLPNDRFSAERPEGSISTLTIQRTEQRDSAMYRCASSLVRRQDHEKLFFGSGTQLSVL.

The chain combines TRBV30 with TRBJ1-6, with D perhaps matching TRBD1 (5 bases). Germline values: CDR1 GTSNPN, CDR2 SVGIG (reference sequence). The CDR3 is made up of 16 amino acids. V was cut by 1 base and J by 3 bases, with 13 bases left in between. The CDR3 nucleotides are TGTGCCTGGAGTGGGGGCCTCCAGGGCTATAATTCACCCCTCCACTTT. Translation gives CAWSGGLQGYNSPLHF.

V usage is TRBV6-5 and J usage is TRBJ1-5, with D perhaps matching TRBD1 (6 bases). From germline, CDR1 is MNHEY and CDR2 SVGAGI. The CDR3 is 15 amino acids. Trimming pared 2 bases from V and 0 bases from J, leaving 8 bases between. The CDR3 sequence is CASSYGGASNQPQHF. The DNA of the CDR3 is TGTGCCAGCAGTTACGGGGGGGCTAGCAATCAGCCCCAGCATTTT.

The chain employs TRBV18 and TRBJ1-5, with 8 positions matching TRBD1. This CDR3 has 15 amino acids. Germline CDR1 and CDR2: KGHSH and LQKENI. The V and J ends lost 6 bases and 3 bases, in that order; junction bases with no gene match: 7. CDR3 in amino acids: CASSRDRSHNQPQHF. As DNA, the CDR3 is TGTGCCAGCTCCCGGGACAGGTCGCACAATCAGCCCCAGCATTTT.

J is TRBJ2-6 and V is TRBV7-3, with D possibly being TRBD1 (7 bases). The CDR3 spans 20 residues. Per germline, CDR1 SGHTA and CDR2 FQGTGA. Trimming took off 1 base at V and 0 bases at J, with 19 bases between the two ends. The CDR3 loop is CASSLRLFGRQGSGANVLTF. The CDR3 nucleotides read TGTGCCAGCAGCTTAAGGCTTTTCGGGAGACAGGGCTCTGGGGCCAACGTCCTGACTTTC.